Listed below are T cell receptor beta chains from one sample, sequenced in a study of cytomegalovirus exposure and HLA in healthy donors. The data were produced by immunoSEQ multiplex PCR, yet TCRdb's version contains in-frame clones alone and is incomplete. The table has 100,000 to 150,000 clones, around 75% seen once. Sequencing was performed on PBMCs. The receptors derive from a man in his fifties or sixties in good health and CMV-seropositive. The CDR3 runs from the conserved cysteine through the conserved F or W. Fields, in order: V gene, D gene, clone size, J gene, CDR3 length, CDR3 DNA, CDR3 protein. D genes are given only for firm matches. Some rows have no size entry. The others give once, few or many, or a class for an expanded clone.

TRBV5-1	NA	NA	TRBJ2-5	13	TGCGCCAGCAATCTGGAGGGTGGAGAGACCCAGTACTTC	CASNLEGGETQYF
TRBV30	NA	NA	TRBJ2-7	13	TGTGCCTGGAGCGCGGGACTCTTCTACGAGCAGTACTTC	CAWSAGLFYEQYF
TRBV6-1	NA	NA	TRBJ1-1	14	TGTGCCAGCAGCGAATCGGGGGGCGACTCTGAAGCTTTCTTT	CASSESGGDSEAFF
TRBV5-1	NA	NA	TRBJ2-1	13	TGCGCCAGCAGCTTGGCCAGGGGCAATGAGCAGTTCTTC	CASSLARGNEQFF
TRBV5-1	NA	once	TRBJ2-2	14	TGCGCCAGCAGCTCTGTCGGACAGTCCGGGGAGCTGTTTTTT	CASSSVGQSGELFF
TRBV7-6	NA	few	TRBJ1-1	14	TGTGCCAGCAGCTTCCCGCAGCGTAACACTGAAGCTTTCTTT	CASSFPQRNTEAFF
TRBV6-1	NA	few	TRBJ1-6	15	TGTGCCAGCAGTTCCCCGAGGGAAGGGAATTCACCCCTCCACTTT	CASSSPREGNSPLHF
TRBV18	TRBD1	NA	TRBJ1-1	15	TGTGCCAGCTCACCCCTCGGACAGGGCGACACTGAAGCTTTCTTT	CASSPLGQGDTEAFF
TRBV6-5	TRBD1	few	TRBJ2-1	15	TGTGCCAGCAGTTACTCGGGACAGTCCTACAATGAGCAGTTCTTC	CASSYSGQSYNEQFF
TRBV5-1	TRBD1	NA	TRBJ1-6	15	TGCGCCAGCAGCTCCGGACAGGGCTCTGGGTCACCCCTCCACTTT	CASSSGQGSGSPLHF
TRBV30	TRBD2	NA	TRBJ2-5	16	TGTGCCTGGAGTGTTCGGGGCGGGGGTACACAAGGGACCCAGTACTTC	CAWSVRGGGTQGTQYF
TRBV10-1	NA	few	TRBJ2-1	16	TGCGCCAGCAGTGAGTCTCGGGGTAATGGGTTTGATGAGCAGTTCTTC	CASSESRGNGFDEQFF
TRBV30	TRBD2	few	TRBJ2-7	13	TGTGCCTGGGGGGTATGGGAGGGCTACGAGCAGTACTTC	CAWGVWEGYEQYF
TRBV19	TRBD1	NA	TRBJ2-7	14	TGTGCCAGTAGTCGGGGACAGGGTACCTACGAGCAGTACTTC	CASSRGQGTYEQYF
TRBV6-5	TRBD1	few	TRBJ2-7	11	TGTGCCAGCAGTTGGACAGGGGAGCAGTACTTC	CASSWTGEQYF
TRBV27	TRBD1	NA	TRBJ2-2	14	TGTGCCAGCAGATCGGACAGGGTCACCGGGGAGCTGTTTTTT	CASRSDRVTGELFF
TRBV28	TRBD2	NA	TRBJ2-5	16	TGTGCCAGCAGTTCCGTTCTAGCGGGGGGAGTAGAGACCCAGTACTTC	CASSSVLAGGVETQYF
TRBV7-3	NA	once	TRBJ1-2	15	TGTGCCAGCAGCCCGAGGGCGGGGGCGAGGGAAGGCTACACCTTC	CASSPRAGAREGYTF
TRBV28	NA	NA	TRBJ2-2	14	TGTGCCAGCAGAATTCAGGGTTCCACCGGGGAGCTGTTTTTT	CASRIQGSTGELFF
TRBV6-5	TRBD2	NA	TRBJ2-5	15	TGTGCCAGCAGTTACCTTACTAGCGGGGGCACGAAACAGTACTTC	CASSYLTSGGTKQYF
TRBV5-1	NA	NA	TRBJ2-2	13	TGCGCCAGCAGCTTGCCTAATATCGGGGAGCTGTTTTTT	CASSLPNIGELFF
TRBV6-5	NA	NA	TRBJ2-5	14	TGTGCCAGCAGTTGGAGTGAGGCCGGAGAGACCCAGTACTTC	CASSWSEAGETQYF
TRBV5-4	TRBD1	NA	TRBJ1-2	14	TGTGCCAGCAGCCGGACAGGGGGTTCCTATGGCTACACCTTC	CASSRTGGSYGYTF
TRBV6-5	NA	NA	TRBJ2-3	12	TGTGCCAGCAGTTCGGGGGCAGATACGCAGTATTTT	CASSSGADTQYF
TRBV5-8	NA	NA	TRBJ2-1	12	TGTGCCAGCGAAGGGGGGGACAATGAGCAGTTCTTC	CASEGGDNEQFF
TRBV19	NA	NA	TRBJ1-4	16	TGTGCCAGTAGTACATGGGGGCCCGCAACTAATGAAAAACTGTTTTTT	CASSTWGPATNEKLFF
TRBV28	NA	NA	TRBJ1-4	15	TGTGCCACCAAGTTTATAGGGAGCCCCAATGAAAAACTGTTTTTT	CATKFIGSPNEKLFF
TRBV28	TRBD1	NA	TRBJ2-1	16	TGTGCCAGCACTGAAGGGGGGACAGGGATTTACAATGAGCAGTTCTTC	CASTEGGTGIYNEQFF
TRBV5-5	NA	NA	TRBJ2-7	14	TGTGCCAGCAGCTTGCGCGCAGGCACCTACGAGCAGTACTTC	CASSLRAGTYEQYF
TRBV28	NA	NA	TRBJ1-2	17	TGTGCCAGCAGAGTTTACCCCCCACCTACCTGGTCCCATGGCTACACCTTC	CASRVYPPPTWSHGYTF